The 16 T cell receptor beta chains below were found in one sample sequenced in a study of control samples from healthy donors and cancer patients. The table came from immunoSEQ multiplex PCR; TCRdb's copy has only in-frame clones and leaves some out. The repertoire includes some 150,000 clones, about 94% of them detected once, and approximately 4% sits in the top ten. The sequencing sample was made of blood. The receptors were gathered from a woman in her fifties or sixties in good health.

The chain combines TRBV6-4 with TRBJ1-5; D remains ambiguous. This CDR3 spans 13 amino acids. CDR1 and CDR2 (germline): MRHNA, SNTAGT. V lost 4 bases to trimming and J lost 6 bases, with 10 bases between them. CDR3 amino acids: CASSGQAGQPQHF. The CDR3 DNA follows: TGTGCCAGCAGTGGGCAAGCAGGTCAGCCCCAGCATTTT.

V gene TRBV7-2 combines with J gene TRBJ2-3; 8 positions agree with TRBD2. The CDR3 totals 15 residues. Germline V gene sequence: CDR1 SGHTA, CDR2 FQGNSA. The V gene end was trimmed by 2 bases and the J gene end by 6 bases; junction bases not matched to a gene: 7. CDR3 nucleotides: TGTGCCAGCAGCTTAAACGGGGGGGCCACGGATACGCAGTATTTT. It is translated as CASSLNGGATDTQYF.

This chain uses TRBV9 with TRBJ1-5; D may be TRBD1 (5 bases). The germline V and J ends were trimmed by 0 bases and 1 base, with 8 bases remaining between them. The CDR3 length is 15 residues. The germline V gene encodes CDR1 SGDLS and CDR2 YYNGEE. CDR3 sequence reads: CASSVDWGSNQPQHF. The CDR3 coding sequence is TGTGCCAGCAGCGTAGATTGGGGGAGCAATCAGCCCCAGCATTTT.

The chain employs TRBV27 and TRBJ1-4; 9 positions agree with TRBD1. The CDR3 totals 14 residues. Looked up from germline, CDR1 is MNHEY and CDR2 is SMNVEV (reference sequence). Germline trimming cut 8 bases from V and 8 bases from J; bases unmatched to any gene: 9. The CDR3 DNA sequence: TGTGCCAGCGGGCGAGGGACAGGGAAAGAAAAACTGTTTTTT. It translates to CASGRGTGKEKLFF.

The chain carries TRBV5-8 and TRBJ1-4; no reliable D call. Trimming cost V 2 bases and J 8 bases, with 4 bases left between them. Germline assignment: CDR1 SGHTS and CDR2 YDEGEE. The CDR3 covers 11 residues. CDR3: CASSFREKLFF. DNA for the CDR3: TGTGCCAGCAGCTTTAGGGAAAAACTGTTTTTT.

This rearrangement joins TRBV7-9 to TRBJ1-4; possible D gene TRBD1, 6 bases. The ends were cut back, 6 bases at V and 0 bases at J, with 11 bases in the middle. Germline V gives CDR1 SEHNR, CDR2 FQNEAQ (reference sequence). There are 15 residues in the CDR3. The DNA for the CDR3 is TGTGCCAGCAGACCGGGGACAACAACTAATGAAAAACTGTTTTTT. Translating gives CASRPGTTTNEKLFF.

V usage is TRBV3-1 (or the pseudogene TRBV3-2) and J usage is TRBJ1-4; D is uncertain. V lost 0 bases to trimming and J lost 4 bases, with 15 bases between them. This CDR3 region has 17 residues. Germline loops: CDR1 LGHDT, CDR2 YNNKEL (reference sequence). The CDR3 DNA is TGTGCCAGCAGCCAAGACCCGGGTCGCGGGAATAATGAAAAACTGTTTTTT. It is translated as CASSQDPGRGNNEKLFF.

This chain links TRBV28 with TRBJ1-4; the D is unclear. Trimming took off 3 bases at V and 8 bases at J, with 7 bases between the two ends. In germline, CDR1 is MDHEN, CDR2 SYDVKM. The CDR3 length is 12 residues. CDR3 DNA: TGTGCCAGCAGTTTCCAGGAAGAAAAACTGTTTTTT. Its translation is CASSFQEEKLFF.

The chain joins TRBV11-2 to TRBJ2-5; D gene uncertain. CDR1 is SGHAT and CDR2 is FQNNGV in the germline V gene. Deletions cut 0 bases from V and 5 bases from J, with 4 bases between. The CDR3 consists of 12 residues. In DNA form, the CDR3 reads TGTGCCAGCAGCTTAGATGAGGAGACCCAGTACTTC. Residues: CASSLDEETQYF.

This sequence joins TRBV18 and TRBJ2-2; TRBD1 agrees at 9 bases. Germline V gene lookup returns CDR1 KGHSH and CDR2 LQKENI. CDR3 size: 16 residues. The trim removed 5 bases at V and 3 bases at J, leaving 7 bases unmatched. This chain's CDR3 is CASSATGGSDTGELFF. The CDR3, as DNA: TGTGCCAGCTCAGCAACAGGGGGCTCGGACACCGGGGAGCTGTTTTTT. Drawing the rest from reference TRBV18 and TRBJ2-2, the complete variable domain is NAGVMQNPRHLVRRRGQEARLRCSPMKGHSHVYWYRQLPEEGLKFMVYLQKENIIDESGMPKERFSAEFPKEGPSILRIQQVVRGDSAAYFCASSATGGSDTGELFFGEGSRLTVL.

The V and J genes are TRBV6-5 and TRBJ2-7; TRBD1 aligns across 11 bases. CDR3 length: 14 amino acids. V trimming: 7 bases; J trimming: 6 bases; junction bases outside the gene matches: 8. The V gene's germline CDR1 is MNHEY and CDR2 SVGAGI. CDR3 residues: CASTSGQGDGEQYF. The CDR3 DNA is TGTGCCAGCACCTCGGGACAGGGGGACGGCGAGCAGTACTTC.

V usage is TRBV30 and J usage is TRBJ1-5; maybe TRBD1 (5 bases). CDR1 is GTSNPN, CDR2 SVGIG, per germline (reference sequence). CDR3 length: 13 residues. V was pared by 4 bases and J by 1 base, with 8 bases between. Here the CDR3 reads CAWTGSSNQPQHF. Here the CDR3 DNA reads TGTGCCTGGACAGGGAGCAGCAATCAGCCCCAGCATTTT.

The rearrangement links TRBV7-2 to TRBJ1-3; a possible D gene is TRBD1 (6 bases). Germline CDR1 reads SGHTA; CDR2 reads FQGNSA. The CDR3 totals 17 residues. The V end lost 5 bases, the J end lost 2 bases, and 19 bases lay between the germline ends. CDR3 in amino acids: CASSPRRNRDTGNTIYF. CDR3 sequence (DNA): TGTGCCAGCAGCCCACGGAGAAACCGGGACACTGGAAACACCATATATTTT.

The chain is built from TRBV9 and TRBJ2-1; 12 bases agree with TRBD2. Unmatched junction bases numbered 5, after V lost 3 bases and J lost 4 bases. Germline V gene sequence: CDR1 SGDLS, CDR2 YYNGEE. CDR3 size: 16 residues. The chain's CDR3 is CASSATGTSGYNEQFF. Written as DNA, the CDR3 is TGTGCCAGCAGCGCCACCGGGACTAGCGGGTACAATGAGCAGTTCTTC. Complete variable domain (other parts from reference TRBV9 and TRBJ2-1): DSGVTQTPKHLITATGQRVTLRCSPRSGDLSVYWYQQSLDQGLQFLIQYYNGEERAKGNILERFSAQQFPDLHSELNLSSLELGDSALYFCASSATGTSGYNEQFFGPGTRLTVL.

The chain combines TRBV20-1 with TRBJ2-2, with D unclear. The CDR3 has 13 amino acids. Trimming cost V 3 bases and J 0 bases, with 5 bases left between them. Germline-derived CDR1 and CDR2 are DFQATT and SNEGSKA (reference sequence). CDR3 loop: CSASFPNTGELFF. The CDR3 DNA follows: TGCAGTGCTAGTTTTCCGAACACCGGGGAGCTGTTTTTT.

This clone has a single count. This chain links TRBV6-5 with TRBJ1-2, with TRBD1 as a possible D gene (6 bases). The length of the CDR3 is 14 residues. Germline lookup yields CDR1 MNHEY and CDR2 SVGAGI. Deletions cut 3 bases from V and 0 bases from J, with 8 bases between. The CDR3 DNA reads TGTGCCAGCAGTTATGACAGGTCTAACTATGGCTACACCTTC. This gives the protein CASSYDRSNYGYTF.